This T cell receptor beta chain was observed in a study of blood T cell repertoires in COVID-19. Original methodology: Using reference gene primer amplification, nucleated cell counts were estimated. Some clones are missing from TCRdb's copy, which holds only in-frame ones; the method was immunoSEQ multiplex PCR. V, J and clone size are taken as reported in that table, and D and trimming were inferred from the DNA itself. The table includes over 130,000 clones, around 88% detected once. The CDR3 length is 15 residues. V lost 4 bases to trimming and J lost 1 base, with 13 bases between them. Germline V gene lookup returns CDR1 LGHNA and CDR2 YSLEER.

The chain employs TRBV4-3 and TRBJ1-1; unclear D gene. The sample taken for sequencing was peripheral blood. The clonotype comes from a human donor in a cohort sampled during active COVID-19. CDR3 sequence (DNA): TGCGCCAGCAGCCCCCGCCCCCACAAGAACACTGAAGCTTTCTTT. This sequence encodes CASSPRPHKNTEAFF.